This T cell receptor (beta chain) was profiled in a study of control samples from healthy donors and cancer patients. Germline V gives CDR1 SQVTM, CDR2 ANQGSEA. The CDR3 has 15 amino acids. V gave up 2 bases and J gave up 4 bases, with 18 bases separating them. Libraries were prepared by immunoSEQ multiplex PCR; TCRdb keeps only in-frame clonotypes and omits some of them. The sample consists of 150,000 to 200,000 clones, roughly 92% of them appearing once. The origin of this receptor is a woman between 25 and 40 years old in good health. Sequenced input: blood. The genes are TRBV29-1 and TRBJ2-7, with a possible D match to TRBD2 (6 bases). CDR3 residues: CSVEILQGGRYEQYF. Here the CDR3 DNA reads TGCAGCGTTGAAATCCTTCAGGGAGGTAGATACGAGCAGTACTTC.